This T cell receptor (beta chain) stems from a study of CD8 T cells in Susac syndrome. Sequencing of TCR beta, carried out with a high-throughput approach, was applied to CD8+ and CD4+ T cells from the blood. Random hexamers served to reverse transcribe about 0.45 to 1 ug RNA. MiXCR was run by TCRdb on the immunoSEQ multiplex PCR reads, yielding one entry per CDR3 protein. The sample yields some 140,000 distinct CDR3 sequences, roughly 80% seen once. Trimming stripped 2 bases from V and 8 bases from J, with 5 bases between. The CDR3 spans 12 residues. Germline CDR1 is SGHNT and CDR2 is YYREEE (reference sequence).

This TCR was recovered from a human donor with multiple sclerosis. V usage is TRBV5-4 and J usage is TRBJ1-6; D remains ambiguous. The sequenced sample consisted of CD8+ T cells from PBMCs. The CDR3 sequence is CASSFEYSPLHF. The CDR3, as DNA: TGTGCCAGCAGCTTCGAGTATTCACCCCTCCACTTT.